This T cell receptor beta chain was profiled in a study of metastatic and nonmetastatic thyroid tumors. Treatment of any kind had been given to no patient before thyroid surgery. This clone was counted between two and nine times. Germline V gene data show CDR1 as MNHNS and CDR2 as SASEGT. This CDR3 has 14 amino acids. The trim removed 3 bases at V and 3 bases at J, leaving 5 bases unmatched. TCRdb re-processed the PCR reads through MiXCR. The sample shows about 38,000 clones, around half of them seen only once. The V call is TRBV6-1, the J call TRBJ2-7; 7 bases agree with TRBD1. The sample comprised tumor tissue. The receptor was derived from a male donor with papillary thyroid cancer or a benign thyroid nodule (not recorded which). Some clones in this sample may be carry-over from other donors' samples. As DNA, the CDR3 is TGTGCCAGCAGTGACCCGGGACAGAGCTACGAGCAGTACTTC. This sequence encodes CASSDPGQSYEQYF.